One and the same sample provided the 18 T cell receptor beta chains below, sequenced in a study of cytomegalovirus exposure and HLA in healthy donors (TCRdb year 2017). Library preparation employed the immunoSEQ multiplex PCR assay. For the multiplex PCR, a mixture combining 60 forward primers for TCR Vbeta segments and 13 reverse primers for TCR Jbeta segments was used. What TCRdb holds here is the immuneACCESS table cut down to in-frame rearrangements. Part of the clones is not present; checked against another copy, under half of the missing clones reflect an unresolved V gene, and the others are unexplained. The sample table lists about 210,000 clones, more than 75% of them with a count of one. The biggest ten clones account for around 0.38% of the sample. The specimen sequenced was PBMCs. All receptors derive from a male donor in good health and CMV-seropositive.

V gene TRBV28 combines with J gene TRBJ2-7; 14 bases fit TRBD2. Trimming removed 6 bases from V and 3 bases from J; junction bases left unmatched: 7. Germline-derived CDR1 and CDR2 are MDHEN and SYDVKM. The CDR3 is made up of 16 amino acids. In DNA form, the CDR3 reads TGTGCCAGCAGAGGACTAGCGGGAGGTCTAATCTACGAGCAGTACTTC. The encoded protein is CASRGLAGGLIYEQYF.

The DNA for the CDR3 is TGTGCCAGCAGCGCCGGACAGGGGTTTCAGCCCCAGCATTTT. Translating it yields CASSAGQGFQPQHF. The rearrangement links TRBV2 to TRBJ1-5, with 9 bases identical to TRBD1. Germline V gene lookup returns CDR1 SNHLY and CDR2 FYNNEI. V was pared by 6 bases and J by 6 bases, with 6 bases of the junction left unmatched. This CDR3 has 14 amino acids.

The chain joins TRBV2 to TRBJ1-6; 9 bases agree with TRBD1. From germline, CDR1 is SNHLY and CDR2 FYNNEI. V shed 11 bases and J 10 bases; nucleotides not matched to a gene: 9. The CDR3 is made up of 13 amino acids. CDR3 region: CAVHRDRASPLHF. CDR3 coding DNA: TGTGCCGTTCATCGGGACAGGGCCTCACCCCTCCACTTT.

The CDR3 DNA reads TGTGCCAGTACTGTTTCTAGCACAGATACGCAGTATTTT. Translation: CASTVSSTDTQYF. The rearrangement uses TRBV28 and TRBJ2-3; no reliable D call. The V end was cut by 9 bases, the J end by 0 bases, with 10 bases between. This CDR3 has 13 amino acids. CDR1 and CDR2 (germline): MDHEN, SYDVKM.

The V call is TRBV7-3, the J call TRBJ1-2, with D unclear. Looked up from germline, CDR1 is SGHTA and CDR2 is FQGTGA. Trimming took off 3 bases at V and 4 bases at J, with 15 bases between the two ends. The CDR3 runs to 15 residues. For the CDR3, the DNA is TGTGCCAGCAGCTTGGTCCACGATCCTATCTATGGCTACACCTTC. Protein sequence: CASSLVHDPIYGYTF.

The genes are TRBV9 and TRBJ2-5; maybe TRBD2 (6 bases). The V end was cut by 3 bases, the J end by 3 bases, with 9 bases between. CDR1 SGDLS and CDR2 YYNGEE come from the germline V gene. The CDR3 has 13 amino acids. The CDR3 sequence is CASSEGLKETQYF. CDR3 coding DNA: TGTGCCAGCAGCGAGGGACTGAAAGAGACCCAGTACTTC.

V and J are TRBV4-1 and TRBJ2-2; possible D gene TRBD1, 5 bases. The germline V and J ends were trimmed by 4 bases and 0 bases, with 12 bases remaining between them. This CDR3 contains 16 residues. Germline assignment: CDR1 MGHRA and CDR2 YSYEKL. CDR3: CASSLRTPTNTGELFF. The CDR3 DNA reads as TGCGCCAGCAGCCTCAGGACACCAACGAACACCGGGGAGCTGTTTTTT.

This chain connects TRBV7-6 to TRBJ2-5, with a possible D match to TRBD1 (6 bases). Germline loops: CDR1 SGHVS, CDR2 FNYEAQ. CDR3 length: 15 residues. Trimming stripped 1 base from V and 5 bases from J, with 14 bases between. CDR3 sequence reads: CASSLGATGPETQYF. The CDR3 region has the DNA TGTGCCAGCAGCTTAGGGGCAACAGGGCCGGAGACCCAGTACTTC.

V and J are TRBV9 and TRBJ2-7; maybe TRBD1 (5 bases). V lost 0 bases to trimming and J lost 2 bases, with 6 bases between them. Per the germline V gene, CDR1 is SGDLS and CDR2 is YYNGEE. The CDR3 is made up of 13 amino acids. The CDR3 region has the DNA TGTGCCAGCAGCGTAGGGACAACCTACGAGCAGTACTTC. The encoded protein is CASSVGTTYEQYF.

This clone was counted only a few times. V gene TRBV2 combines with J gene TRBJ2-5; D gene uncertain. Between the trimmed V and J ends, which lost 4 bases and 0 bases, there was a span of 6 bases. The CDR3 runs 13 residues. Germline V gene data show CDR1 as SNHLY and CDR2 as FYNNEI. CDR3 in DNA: TGTGCCAGCAGTGCTTACTACCAAGAGACCCAGTACTTC. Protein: CASSAYYQETQYF.

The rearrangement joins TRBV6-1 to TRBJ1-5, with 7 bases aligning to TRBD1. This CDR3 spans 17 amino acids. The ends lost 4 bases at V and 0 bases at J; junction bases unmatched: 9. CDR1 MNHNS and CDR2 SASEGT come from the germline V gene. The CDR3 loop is CASSAGQSSYSNQPQHF. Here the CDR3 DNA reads TGTGCCAGCAGTGCGGGACAGTCTTCCTATAGCAATCAGCCCCAGCATTTT.

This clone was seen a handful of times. The CDR3 sequence is CASTRFSGNTIYF. In DNA, the CDR3 is TGTGCCAGTACGCGGTTCTCTGGAAACACCATATATTTT. V gene TRBV19 combines with J gene TRBJ1-3; no reliable D call. The CDR3 sequence is 13 residues long. The germline V and J ends were trimmed by 7 bases and 0 bases, with 7 bases remaining between them. The germline V gene encodes CDR1 LNHDA and CDR2 SQIVND (reference sequence).

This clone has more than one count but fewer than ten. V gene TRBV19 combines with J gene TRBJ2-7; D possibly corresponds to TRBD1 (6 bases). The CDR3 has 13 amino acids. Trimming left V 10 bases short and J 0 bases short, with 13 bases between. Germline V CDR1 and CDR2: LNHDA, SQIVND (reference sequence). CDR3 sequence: CATSRTVSYEQYF. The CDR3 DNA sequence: TGTGCCACCTCACGGACAGTCTCCTACGAGCAGTACTTC. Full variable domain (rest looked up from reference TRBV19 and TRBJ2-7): DGGITQSPKYLFRKEGQNVTLSCEQNLNHDAMYWYRQDPGQGLRLIYYSQIVNDFQKGDIAEGYSVSREKKESFPLTVTSAQKNPTAFYLCATSRTVSYEQYFGPGTRLTVT.

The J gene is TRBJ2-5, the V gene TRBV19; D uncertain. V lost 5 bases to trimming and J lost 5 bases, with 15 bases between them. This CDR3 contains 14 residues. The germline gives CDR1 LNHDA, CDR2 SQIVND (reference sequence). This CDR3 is CASSPHDLGETQYF. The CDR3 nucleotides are TGTGCCAGTAGTCCTCACGACTTAGGCGAGACCCAGTACTTC.

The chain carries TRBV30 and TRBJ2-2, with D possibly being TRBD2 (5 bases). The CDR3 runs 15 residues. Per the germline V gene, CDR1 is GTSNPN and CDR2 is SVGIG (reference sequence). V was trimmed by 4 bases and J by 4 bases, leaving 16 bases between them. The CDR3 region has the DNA TGTGCCTGGAAACAAGGGAGAAAAAGCACCGGGGAGCTGTTTTTT. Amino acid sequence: CAWKQGRKSTGELFF.

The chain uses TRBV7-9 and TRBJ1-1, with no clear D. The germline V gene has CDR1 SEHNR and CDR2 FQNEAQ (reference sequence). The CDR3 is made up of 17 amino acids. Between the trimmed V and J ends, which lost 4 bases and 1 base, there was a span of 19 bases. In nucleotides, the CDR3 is TGTGCCAGCAGCTCTCCCCTCGGGAGTTCGGAGAACACTGAAGCTTTCTTT. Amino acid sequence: CASSSPLGSSENTEAFF.

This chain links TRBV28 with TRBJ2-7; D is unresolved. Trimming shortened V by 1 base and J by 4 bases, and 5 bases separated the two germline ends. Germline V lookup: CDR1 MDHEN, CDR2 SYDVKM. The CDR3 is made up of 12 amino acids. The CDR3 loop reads CASSLYGYEQYF. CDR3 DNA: TGTGCCAGCAGTTTATACGGGTACGAGCAGTACTTC.

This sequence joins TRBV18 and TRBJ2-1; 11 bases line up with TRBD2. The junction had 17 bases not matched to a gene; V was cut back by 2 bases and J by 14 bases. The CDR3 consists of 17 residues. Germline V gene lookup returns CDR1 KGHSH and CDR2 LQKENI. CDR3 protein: CASSPNTGTSGQVLEFF. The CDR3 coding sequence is TGTGCCAGCTCACCAAACACCGGGACTAGCGGCCAGGTATTGGAGTTCTTC.